The 28 T cell receptor beta chains in this list originate from one sample, sequenced in a study of blood T cell repertoires in COVID-19. Assay used: immunoSEQ multiplex PCR; TCRdb lists only in-frame clones, some missing. The data show 150,000 to 200,000 clones, approximately 86% seen once. The specimen was peripheral blood. The origin of the receptors is a man between 70 and 80 years old with acute or convalescent COVID-19.

A word on this clone: An end of the junction does not agree with germline; a read error may underlie this. The chain uses TRBV7-7 and TRBJ1-4, with D maybe TRBD1 (5 bases). Germline loops: CDR1 SSHAT, CDR2 FNYEAQ (reference sequence). The CDR3 is made up of 14 amino acids. The CDR3 loop is CASSRSTGVEKLFF. DNA of the CDR3: TGTGCTAGCAGCCGATCAACAGGTGTCGAAAAACTGTTTTTT.

This clone showed up just a few times. The chain joins TRBV5-6 to TRBJ1-2, with D possibly matching TRBD1 (6 bases). Deletions cut 0 bases from V and 2 bases from J, with 11 bases between. Germline CDR1 SGHDT, CDR2 YYEEEE. The CDR3 is made up of 15 amino acids. CDR3 region: CASSLAGTPNYGYTF. The DNA for the CDR3 is TGTGCCAGCAGCTTGGCAGGGACACCAAACTATGGCTACACCTTC.

The CDR3 protein is CASSYRGTPDEQFF. The CDR3 DNA is TGTGCCAGCAGCTACCGTGGGACACCAGATGAGCAGTTCTTC. The gene calls are TRBV7-2 and TRBJ2-1; maybe TRBD1 (6 bases). Trimming removed 4 bases from V and 8 bases from J, with 15 bases in between. The CDR3 covers 14 residues. Per the germline V gene, CDR1 is SGHTA and CDR2 is FQGNSA.

This chain links TRBV29-1 with TRBJ2-7; weak D call: TRBD1 (5 bases). Germline V gene sequence: CDR1 SQVTM, CDR2 ANQGSEA. The CDR3 loop spans 13 amino acids. Trimming took 4 bases from V and 0 from J, leaving 10 bases between them. The CDR3 coding sequence is TGCAGCGTTGCCATACAGGTCTCCTACGAGCAGTACTTC. Its protein product is CSVAIQVSYEQYF.

The chain is built from TRBV5-1 and TRBJ2-2; the D is unclear. Germline V gene sequence: CDR1 SGHRS, CDR2 YFSETQ. The V gene lost 6 bases and the J gene lost 3 bases, with 18 bases spanning the gap. The CDR3 runs 16 residues. This chain's CDR3 is CASTSTVHVDTGELFF. CDR3 sequence (DNA): TGCGCCAGCACCTCAACAGTTCATGTAGACACCGGGGAGCTGTTTTTT.

The rearrangement joins TRBV11-2 to TRBJ2-5; a possible D gene is TRBD2 (5 bases). Per germline, CDR1 SGHAT and CDR2 FQNNGV. The length of the CDR3 is 13 residues. V was cut by 5 bases and J by 5 bases, with 12 bases left in between. This CDR3 reads CASSRSESETQYF. The CDR3 nucleotides are TGTGCCAGCAGCCGTAGCGAATCGGAGACCCAGTACTTC.

The chain carries TRBV7-6 and TRBJ2-5; TRBD1 might be the D (6 bases). Germline V gene lookup returns CDR1 SGHVS and CDR2 FNYEAQ. CDR3 size: 15 residues. Trimming left V 1 base short and J 4 bases short, with 13 bases between. The CDR3 region has the DNA TGTGCCAGCAGCTTAGAGCGGTCCAGGGGAGAGACCCAGTACTTC. It yields the protein CASSLERSRGETQYF.

This chain connects TRBV6-5 to TRBJ1-5; D is unclear. This CDR3 comprises 11 residues. Per the germline V gene, CDR1 is MNHEY and CDR2 is SVGAGI. Deletions cut 10 bases from V and 4 bases from J, with 8 bases between. CDR3 region: CATSNNQPQHF. The CDR3 DNA follows: TGTGCCACCTCTAATAATCAGCCCCAGCATTTT.

This clone was observed a single time. The gene calls are TRBV28 and TRBJ2-1; maybe TRBD2 (6 bases). V was pared by 6 bases and J by 5 bases, with 20 bases between. CDR3 length: 16 residues. Per germline, CDR1 MDHEN and CDR2 SYDVKM. CDR3 residues: CASSLLTWRDNNEQFF. CDR3 in DNA: TGTGCCAGCAGCCTCCTCACCTGGCGGGATAACAATGAGCAGTTCTTC. The complete variable domain, with remaining parts taken from reference TRBV28 and TRBJ2-1, reads DVKVTQSSRYLVKRTGEKVFLECVQDMDHENMFWYRQDPGLGLRLIYFSYDVKMKEKGDIPEGYSVSREKKERFSLILESASTNQTSMYLCASSLLTWRDNNEQFFGPGTRLTVL.

A single count supports this clone. J is TRBJ1-1 and V is TRBV2; perhaps TRBD1 as D (6 bases). V lost 2 bases and J 0 bases, leaving 7 bases between the germline ends. This CDR3 region has 14 residues. CDR1 is SNHLY and CDR2 is FYNNEI in the germline V gene. In nucleotides, the CDR3 is TGTGCCAGCAGTGAATCAGGGGTGAACACTGAAGCTTTCTTT. Translating gives CASSESGVNTEAFF. The variable domain in full, completed from reference TRBV2 and TRBJ1-1, reads EPEVTQTPSHQVTQMGQEVILRCVPISNHLYFYWYRQILGQKVEFLVSFYNNEISEKSEIFDDQFSVERPDGSNFTLKIRSTKLEDSAMYFCASSESGVNTEAFFGQGTRLTVV.

This clone was seen a few times. The rearrangement uses TRBV18 and TRBJ1-4; D gene unclear. The CDR3 runs 15 residues. V dropped 2 bases and J dropped 6 bases, with 13 bases sitting between them. The germline V gene encodes CDR1 KGHSH and CDR2 LQKENI. The DNA for the CDR3 is TGTGCCAGCTCACCAGTTGGGAGTCCCTATGAAAAACTGTTTTTT. This encodes CASSPVGSPYEKLFF. The whole variable domain, remainder taken from reference TRBV18 and TRBJ1-4, is NAGVMQNPRHLVRRRGQEARLRCSPMKGHSHVYWYRQLPEEGLKFMVYLQKENIIDESGMPKERFSAEFPKEGPSILRIQQVVRGDSAAYFCASSPVGSPYEKLFFGSGTQLSVL.

The V call is TRBV6-1, the J call TRBJ1-1; maybe TRBD1 (6 bases). The germline gives CDR1 MNHNS, CDR2 SASEGT. The CDR3 totals 13 residues. With 3 bases removed from V and 10 bases from J, the gap between germline ends came to 15 bases. For the CDR3, the DNA is TGTGCCAGCAGTGATTCAGGGGATAGGGGAGCTTTCTTT. This codes for CASSDSGDRGAFF.

J is TRBJ2-2 and V is TRBV6-5; perhaps TRBD1 as D (5 bases). Trimming stripped 2 bases from V and 3 bases from J, with 7 bases between. CDR1 MNHEY and CDR2 SVGAGI come from the germline V gene. The CDR3 covers 14 residues. Here the CDR3 reads CASSYVQDTGELFF. CDR3 coding DNA: TGTGCCAGCAGTTACGTACAGGACACCGGGGAGCTGTTTTTT.

The rearrangement links TRBV27 to TRBJ2-7, with D tentatively TRBD2 (7 bases). Germline V gives CDR1 MNHEY, CDR2 SMNVEV (reference sequence). This CDR3 is 13 amino acids long. The V end lost 4 bases, the J end lost 6 bases, and 13 bases lay between the germline ends. CDR3 residues: CASSSHGGLEQYF. CDR3 coding DNA: TGTGCCAGCAGTTCCCACGGGGGGCTCGAGCAGTACTTC.

This clone was observed a single time. Here the CDR3 DNA reads TGTGCCAGCAGTTTTTCCCGGACAGGGGCCAACGAGCAGTACTTC. This codes for CASSFSRTGANEQYF. This chain uses TRBV27 with TRBJ2-7; TRBD1 matches at 9 bases. The V gene's germline CDR1 is MNHEY and CDR2 SMNVEV (reference sequence). With 3 bases clipped from V and 5 bases from J, the junction kept 8 bases outside the gene matches. CDR3 length equals 15 residues.

The chain has TRBV5-1 and TRBJ1-4; no firm D call. This CDR3 comprises 15 residues. The ends were cut back, 5 bases at V and 0 bases at J, with 11 bases in the middle. CDR1 is SGHRS and CDR2 is YFSETQ in the germline V gene. The CDR3 here is CASSSPSATNEKLFF. DNA of the CDR3: TGCGCCAGCAGTTCTCCCTCCGCAACTAATGAAAAACTGTTTTTT.

The chain has TRBV7-2 and TRBJ2-7; TRBD1 aligns across 11 bases. The ends lost 2 bases at V and 3 bases at J; junction bases unmatched: 9. Germline V lookup: CDR1 SGHTA, CDR2 FQGNSA. The length of the CDR3 is 17 residues. The CDR3 DNA follows: TGTGCCAGCAGCTTAAGGGGGGGACAGGGGGATTACTACGAGCAGTACTTC. Protein product: CASSLRGGQGDYYEQYF.

The chain couples TRBV5-1 to TRBJ2-1, with 8 bases that match TRBD1. The CDR3 sequence is 14 residues long. V lost 4 bases and J lost 8; bases outside the gene matches: 8. Per germline, CDR1 SGHRS and CDR2 YFSETQ. The CDR3 spells CASSAQTGADEQFF. The DNA for the CDR3 is TGCGCCAGCAGCGCCCAGACAGGGGCGGATGAGCAGTTCTTC.

V is TRBV5-1 and J is TRBJ2-2, with D possibly being TRBD2 (6 bases). CDR1 SGHRS and CDR2 YFSETQ come from the germline V gene. With 3 bases removed from V and 6 bases from J, the gap between germline ends came to 12 bases. The CDR3 sequence is 14 residues long. CDR3 amino acids: CASSWGLASGELFF. The CDR3 DNA reads as TGCGCCAGCAGCTGGGGACTTGCGTCCGGGGAGCTGTTTTTT.

V is TRBV4-3 and J is TRBJ1-2; no definite D call. CDR3 length equals 13 residues. Trimming removed 1 base from V and 8 bases from J, with 11 bases in between. In germline, CDR1 is LGHNA, CDR2 YSLEER. This CDR3 reads CASSQGRPGGYTF. DNA for the CDR3: TGCGCCAGCAGCCAAGGACGACCGGGGGGCTACACCTTC.

The J gene is TRBJ2-5, the V gene TRBV11-2, with 7 bases lining up with TRBD2. CDR3 length: 15 residues. Trimming at V came to 10 bases and at J to 1 base, leaving 12 bases not matched to a gene. CDR1 and CDR2 from the germline V gene are SGHAT and FQNNGV. The CDR3: CATEGGGGIQETQYF. The CDR3 bases are TGTGCCACCGAGGGCGGCGGGGGTATCCAAGAGACCCAGTACTTC.

The chain couples TRBV6-6 to TRBJ2-7, with 7 bases identical to TRBD2. CDR3 size: 15 residues. J was trimmed by 3 bases and V by 2 bases; bases with no gene match: 7. Germline CDR1 is MNHNY and CDR2 is SVGAGI (reference sequence). The CDR3: CASSYGDGRYYEQYF. Written as DNA, the CDR3 is TGTGCCAGCAGTTACGGGGACGGGAGGTACTACGAGCAGTACTTC.

This sequence joins TRBV5-1 and TRBJ2-1, with 11 bases fitting TRBD2. Germline loops: CDR1 SGHRS, CDR2 YFSETQ. The CDR3 is made up of 14 amino acids. With V trimmed by 7 bases and J by 4 bases, 4 bases remained unmatched. CDR3 protein: CASRGTSGYNEQFF. The CDR3 nucleotides read TGCGCCAGCCGGGGGACTAGCGGATACAATGAGCAGTTCTTC.

This chain connects TRBV9 to TRBJ1-2; D remains ambiguous. V was pared by 0 bases and J by 2 bases, with 8 bases between. The CDR3 spans 14 residues. Germline V CDR1 and CDR2: SGDLS, YYNGEE. The CDR3 loop is CASSVGGTNYGYTF. The CDR3, as DNA: TGTGCCAGCAGCGTAGGCGGTACCAACTATGGCTACACCTTC.

J is TRBJ2-1 and V is TRBV4-3; 8 bases map to TRBD1. The CDR3 totals 13 residues. Germline V lookup: CDR1 LGHNA, CDR2 YSLEER. V gave up 3 bases and J gave up 12 bases; unmatched junction bases: 7. The CDR3 protein is CASSHVRGQGQFF. The DNA for the CDR3 is TGCGCCAGCAGCCATGTCAGGGGGCAAGGGCAGTTCTTC.

V gene TRBV7-2 combines with J gene TRBJ2-1, with D unclear. This CDR3 spans 15 amino acids. Trimming cost V 1 base and J 3 bases, with 10 bases left between them. Per germline, CDR1 SGHTA and CDR2 FQGNSA. Here the CDR3 DNA reads TGTGCCAGCAGCTTAGAGATGGTTAGCTACAATGAGCAGTTCTTC. It translates to CASSLEMVSYNEQFF.

This chain uses TRBV2 with TRBJ2-3; 9 nucleotides agree with TRBD1. Germline V gives CDR1 SNHLY, CDR2 FYNNEI. The CDR3 contains 15 residues. V shed 7 bases and J 0 bases; nucleotides not matched to a gene: 5. The CDR3, as DNA: TGTGCCAGCACCGGGGACAGGGCTAGCACAGATACGCAGTATTTT. It translates to CASTGDRASTDTQYF.

The chain uses TRBV7-8 and TRBJ1-5; D remains ambiguous. The CDR3 spans 14 residues. CDR1 SGHVS and CDR2 FQNEAQ come from the germline V gene. V shed 1 base and J shed 10 bases, with 14 bases lying between them. CDR3 loop: CASSLVPSRPPQHF. The CDR3 DNA sequence: TGTGCCAGCAGCTTAGTACCTAGTAGGCCACCCCAGCATTTT.